This T cell receptor (beta chain) was captured by sequencing in a study of blood T cell repertoires in COVID-19. At the level of the study: Specimens from acute and convalescent COVID-19 originated in the United States, Italy and Spain. From T cells, B-cell-depleted T cells, or PBMCs came the material, which was cDNA or gDNA.

CDR1 MNHEY and CDR2 SMNVEV come from the germline V gene (reference sequence). V dropped 2 bases and J dropped 7 bases, with 23 bases sitting between them. The CDR3 has 17 residues. Seattle cases were enrolled at active infection and followed longitudinally. Original processing notes: Scientists estimated how many nucleated cells there were by amplifying reference gene primers. Some clones are missing from TCRdb's copy, which holds only in-frame ones; the method was immunoSEQ multiplex PCR. The V and J calls and clone size were taken over from that table, and D and trimming were inferred from the DNA. The data show 350,000 or so clones, around 87% seen once.

Sequences were obtained from peripheral blood. The sequence was collected from a woman in her thirties with COVID-19, enrolled during active disease. This chain connects TRBV27 to TRBJ2-5; D is possibly TRBD2 (6 bases). CDR3 protein: CASSLKGGTPLFGTQYF. The CDR3 DNA reads as TGTGCCAGCAGTTTAAAGGGCGGGACTCCCCTTTTTGGGACCCAGTACTTC.